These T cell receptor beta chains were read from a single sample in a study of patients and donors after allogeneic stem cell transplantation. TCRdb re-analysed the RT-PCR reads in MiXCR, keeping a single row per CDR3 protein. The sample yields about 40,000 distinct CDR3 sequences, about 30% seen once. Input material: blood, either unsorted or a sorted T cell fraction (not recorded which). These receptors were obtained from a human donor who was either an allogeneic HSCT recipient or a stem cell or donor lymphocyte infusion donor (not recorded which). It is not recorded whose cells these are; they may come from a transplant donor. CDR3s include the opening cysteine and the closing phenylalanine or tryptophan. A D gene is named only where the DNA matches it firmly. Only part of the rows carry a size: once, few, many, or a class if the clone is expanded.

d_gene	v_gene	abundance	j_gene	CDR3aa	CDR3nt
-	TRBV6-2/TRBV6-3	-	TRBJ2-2	CASIQGITGELFF	TGTGCCAGCATCCAGGGGATCACCGGGGAGCTGTTTTTT
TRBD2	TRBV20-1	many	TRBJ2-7	CSARPAGGSYEQYF	TGCAGTGCTAGACCAGCGGGGGGCTCCTACGAGCAGTACTTC
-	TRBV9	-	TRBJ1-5	CASSVEGNNQPQHF	TGTGCCAGCAGCGTAGAGGGGAACAATCAGCCCCAGCATTTT
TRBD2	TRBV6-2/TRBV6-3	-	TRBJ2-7	CASSGRWYEQYF	TGTGCCAGTAGCGGGAGATGGTACGAGCAGTACTTC
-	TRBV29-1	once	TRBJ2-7	CSVFAGPPYEQYF	TGCAGCGTTTTCGCGGGGCCTCCGTACGAGCAGTACTTC
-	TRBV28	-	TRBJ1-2	CASSLSHGANYGYTF	TGTGCCAGCAGTCTTTCCCACGGAGCAAACTATGGCTACACCTTC
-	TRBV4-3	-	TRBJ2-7	CASSQGGAYEQYF	TGCGCCAGCAGCCAAGGAGGGGCATACGAGCAGTACTTC
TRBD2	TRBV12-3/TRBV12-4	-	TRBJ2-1	CASSPHELASGSYNEQFF	TGTGCCAGCAGTCCCCATGAATTGGCTAGCGGGAGTTACAATGAGCAGTTCTTC
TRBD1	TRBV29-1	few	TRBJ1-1	CSVLEGAAFF	TGCAGCGTTTTAGAGGGGGCAGCTTTCTTT
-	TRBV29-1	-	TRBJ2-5	CSVEDGGGWDQETQYF	TGCAGCGTTGAAGATGGCGGGGGCTGGGACCAAGAGACCCAGTACTTC
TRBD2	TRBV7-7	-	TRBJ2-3	CASSFGRAEDTQYF	TGTGCTAGCAGCTTTGGGAGGGCCGAAGATACGCAGTATTTT